The entry that follows covers one T cell receptor (beta chain) sequence. Its antigen is unidentified. An end of the junction differs from the germline gene, which may be a read error. The data were taken from a study of response to subunit inactivated influenza vaccine. General study points: Authors proposed each seasonal influenza vaccination draws in few new T cells.

TCRdb re-called the RT-PCR reads through MiXCR, storing one row per CDR3 protein. The sample gives about 310,000 distinct CDR3 sequences, approximately 21% of which show up once; 10% is in the top ten. The CDR3 has 16 residues. From germline, CDR1 is MNHNS and CDR2 SASEGT. V gene TRBV6-1 combines with J gene TRBJ1-6; no clear D. The sequence was obtained from a man in his fifties or sixties who received an inactivated influenza vaccine. The material sequenced was PBMCs from blood, taken less than 22 months after vaccination. DNA of the CDR3: TGTGCCAGCAGGACCGACGGAAACTCCTATAATTCAGCCCTCCACTTT. It encodes CASRTDGNSYNSALHF.